This is a list of T cell receptor beta chains from one sample in a study of cytomegalovirus exposure and HLA in healthy donors. Method: immunoSEQ multiplex PCR; TCRdb's copy keeps in-frame clones and lacks some. This sample's table reports 80,000 to 100,000 clones. The sequencing input was PBMCs. These receptors were obtained from a woman in her 30s in good health and CMV-seronegative. The CDR3 runs from the conserved cysteine through the conserved F or W. The D gene is left open where the match is weak.

j_call v_call d_call cdr3_aa cdr3_nt
TRBJ2-4 TRBV6-5 TRBD2 CASSFGLAGDIQYF TGTGCCAGCAGTTTTGGACTTGCGGGGGACATTCAGTACTTC
TRBJ1-6 TRBV20-1 NA CSARVGPLHF TGCAGTGCTAGAGTCGGGCCCCTCCACTTT
TRBJ2-1 TRBV15 NA CATSRPGINNEQFF TGTGCCACCAGCAGACCCGGGATCAACAATGAGCAGTTCTTC
TRBJ2-1 TRBV7-3 NA CASSLSGNEQFF TGTGCCAGCAGCTTGTCGGGAAATGAGCAGTTCTTC
TRBJ1-5 TRBV19 NA CASSKNSGRNQPQHF TGTGCCAGTAGTAAAAACAGTGGTCGTAATCAGCCCCAGCATTTT
TRBJ1-2 TRBV5-4 NA CASSVSGEPYGYTF TGTGCCAGCAGCGTCTCCGGGGAGCCCTATGGCTACACCTTC
TRBJ2-2 TRBV2 NA CASSEPSTNTGELFF TGTGCCAGCAGCGAGCCTTCCACGAACACCGGGGAGCTGTTTTTT
TRBJ1-1 TRBV5-6 NA CASSLSLGDTEAFF TGTGCCAGCAGCTTGTCCCTGGGCGACACTGAAGCTTTCTTT
TRBJ1-5 TRBV19 TRBD1 CASSIDPGDRGRYSNQPQHF TGTGCCAGTAGTATAGATCCTGGAGACAGGGGCCGTTATAGCAATCAGCCCCAGCATTTT
TRBJ2-7 TRBV6-5 NA CASSYSGGLDEQYF TGTGCCAGCAGTTACTCTGGTGGGCTCGACGAGCAGTACTTC
TRBJ2-7 TRBV7-2 TRBD2 CASSYSGTSHSSYEQYF TGTGCCAGCAGCTACTCCGGGACTAGCCACTCGTCCTACGAGCAGTACTTC
TRBJ2-4 TRBV9 TRBD2 CASSVEGYGAGGPGNIQYF TGTGCCAGCAGCGTAGAGGGGTATGGTGCGGGGGGGCCGGGAAACATTCAGTACTTC
TRBJ2-7 TRBV6-5 NA CASRALDYEQYF TGTGCCAGCAGAGCGCTGGACTACGAGCAGTACTTC
TRBJ2-1 TRBV6-4 NA CASSAGSYNEQFF TGTGCCAGTTCTGCCGGCTCCTACAATGAGCAGTTCTTC
TRBJ1-2 TRBV30 NA CAARLQGFLYGYTF TGTGCCGCCCGGTTACAGGGATTTCTCTATGGCTACACCTTC
TRBJ2-1 TRBV5-5 NA CASSHPLAGSSYNEQFF TGTGCCAGCAGCCACCCCTTGGCGGGGAGCTCCTACAATGAGCAGTTCTTC
TRBJ2-5 TRBV5-4 TRBD1 CASSADREETQYF TGTGCCAGCAGCGCCGACAGGGAGGAGACCCAGTACTTC
TRBJ1-5 TRBV7-9 NA CASSLGAGVQPQHF TGTGCCAGCAGCTTAGGGGCAGGGGTTCAGCCCCAGCATTTT
TRBJ2-6 TRBV7-8 TRBD1 CASSLVQGAGANVLTF TGTGCCAGCAGCTTAGTACAGGGGGCTGGGGCCAACGTCCTGACTTTC
TRBJ2-3 TRBV28 TRBD2 CASSQFNGLAGTDTQYF TGTGCCAGCAGTCAATTCAACGGACTAGCGGGAACAGATACGCAGTATTTT
TRBJ1-2 TRBV7-9 NA CASSRKSSGYTF TGTGCCAGCAGCCGTAAGAGCTCTGGCTACACCTTC
TRBJ2-6 TRBV15 NA CATSRDTGTGANVLTF TGTGCCACCAGCAGAGATACAGGGACTGGGGCCAACGTCCTGACTTTC
TRBJ2-7 TRBV19 NA CASSPGYYEQYF TGTGCCAGTAGCCCAGGTTACTACGAGCAGTACTTC
TRBJ1-5 TRBV27 TRBD1 CASSLTGYSNQPQHF TGTGCCAGCAGCCTGACAGGGTATAGCAATCAGCCCCAGCATTTT